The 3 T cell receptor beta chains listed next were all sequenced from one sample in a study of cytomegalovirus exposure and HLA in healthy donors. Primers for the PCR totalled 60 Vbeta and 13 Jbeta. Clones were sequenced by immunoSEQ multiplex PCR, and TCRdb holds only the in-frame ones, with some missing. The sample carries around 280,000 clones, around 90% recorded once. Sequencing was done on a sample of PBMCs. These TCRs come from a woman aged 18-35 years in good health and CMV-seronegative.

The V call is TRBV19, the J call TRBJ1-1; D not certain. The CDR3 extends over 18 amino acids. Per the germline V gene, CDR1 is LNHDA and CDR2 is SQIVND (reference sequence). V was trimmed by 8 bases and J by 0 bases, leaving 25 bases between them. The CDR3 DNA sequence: TGTGCCAGTTTCCCAGGTAGAACCTGGGAGGTAATGAACACTGAAGCTTTCTTT. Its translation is CASFPGRTWEVMNTEAFF.

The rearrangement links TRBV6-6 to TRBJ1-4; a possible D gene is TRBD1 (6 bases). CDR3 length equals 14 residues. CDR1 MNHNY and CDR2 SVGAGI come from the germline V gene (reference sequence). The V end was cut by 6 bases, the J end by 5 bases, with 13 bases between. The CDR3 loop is CASRKGQLNEKLFF. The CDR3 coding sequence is TGTGCCAGCAGGAAAGGACAGCTCAATGAAAAACTGTTTTTT.

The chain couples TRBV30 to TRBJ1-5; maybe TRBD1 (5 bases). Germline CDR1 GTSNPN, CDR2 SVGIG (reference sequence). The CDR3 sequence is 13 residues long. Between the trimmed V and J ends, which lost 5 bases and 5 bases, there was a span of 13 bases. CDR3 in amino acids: CAWGARGDQPQHF. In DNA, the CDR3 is TGTGCCTGGGGGGCCCGGGGGGATCAGCCCCAGCATTTT.